This T cell receptor (beta chain) was captured by sequencing in a study of blood T cell repertoires in COVID-19. Background on the study: T cells, B-cell-depleted T cells, or PBMCs supplied cDNA or gDNA.

In the original workflow: Reference gene primers were amplified, and this amplification served to estimate nucleated cell counts. Profiled with immunoSEQ multiplex PCR; TCRdb holds only in-frame clones, not every one. V, J and clone size are those of that table, while D and trimming were read from the DNA. The sample includes a few hundred thousand clones, around four fifths of them seen just once. CDR1 and CDR2 (germline): SGHNT, YYREEE (reference sequence). The CDR3 runs 17 residues. J lost 0 bases, V lost 4 bases, and 4 bases had no gene match. The material sequenced was peripheral blood. The origin of this receptor is a woman aged 45 to 65 with active or convalescent COVID-19. V gene TRBV5-4 combines with J gene TRBJ2-2; 12 nucleotides match TRBD2. In nucleotides, the CDR3 is TGTGCCAGCAGCCCCAGGACTAGCGGGACGAACACCGGGGAGCTGTTTTTT. The encoded protein is CASSPRTSGTNTGELFF.